Presented here are 23 T cell receptor beta chains from one specimen sequenced in a study of cytomegalovirus exposure and HLA in healthy donors. TCRdb's table, derived via immunoSEQ multiplex PCR, lists solely in-frame clones and lacks some. Among approximately 99,000 clones, under 97% were seen once, and the ten largest hold 0.65% to 0.7%. The sample consisted of PBMCs. The receptors shown here come from a woman aged 18-30 years in good health and CMV-seronegative.

This clone was counted a single time. CDR3 nucleotides: TGTGCCAGCAGCAGGGAGGTATGGGTTCGTGGGAACACTGAAGCTTTCTTT. Protein sequence: CASSREVWVRGNTEAFF. The rearrangement joins TRBV5-6 to TRBJ1-1; D gene uncertain. This CDR3 has 17 residues. The V gene lost 4 bases and the J gene lost 1 base, with 20 bases spanning the gap. Germline CDR1 is SGHDT and CDR2 is YYEEEE.

This rearrangement joins TRBV28 to TRBJ1-1; no definite D call. V gave up 8 bases and J gave up 2 bases, with 12 bases separating them. The germline V gene encodes CDR1 MDHEN and CDR2 SYDVKM. The CDR3 consists of 13 residues. CDR3 sequence (DNA): TGTGCCAGCCTACACCTAGGTAACACTGAAGCTTTCTTT. Amino acids: CASLHLGNTEAFF.

CDR3 residues: CASSFTESSYNEQFF. CDR3 sequence (DNA): TGTGCCAGCAGCTTTACAGAAAGCTCCTACAATGAGCAGTTCTTC. The genes are TRBV7-9 and TRBJ2-1, with D hard to call. V dropped 3 bases and J dropped 0 bases, with 9 bases sitting between them. This CDR3 spans 15 amino acids. Per the germline V gene, CDR1 is SEHNR and CDR2 is FQNEAQ (reference sequence). Variable domain in full (rest from reference TRBV7-9 and TRBJ2-1): DTGVSQNPRHKITKRGQNVTFRCDPISEHNRLYWYRQTLGQGPEFLTYFQNEAQLEKSRLLSDRFSAERPKGSFSTLEIQRTEQGDSAMYLCASSFTESSYNEQFFGPGTRLTVL.

J is TRBJ2-1 and V is TRBV30, with D maybe TRBD2 (5 bases). V lost 2 bases, J lost 0 bases, and 20 bases lay in between. The CDR3 length is 18 residues. In germline, CDR1 is GTSNPN, CDR2 SVGIG (reference sequence). The CDR3: CAWSWSGGGFSSYNEQFF. The CDR3 region has the DNA TGTGCCTGGAGTTGGTCGGGCGGAGGATTTAGCTCCTACAATGAGCAGTTCTTC.

The chain joins TRBV7-9 to TRBJ2-2; D might be TRBD2 (6 bases). The CDR3 has 17 residues. The V gene's germline CDR1 is SEHNR and CDR2 FQNEAQ (reference sequence). The V gene lost 3 bases and the J gene lost 2 bases, with 16 bases spanning the gap. The CDR3 loop is CASSFWTTLRNTGELFF. As DNA, the CDR3 is TGTGCCAGCAGCTTCTGGACTACTCTTCGAAACACCGGGGAGCTGTTTTTT.

V is TRBV7-3 and J is TRBJ2-3; 7 bases are shared with TRBD2. V was clipped by 5 bases and J by 10 bases; unmatched bases: 6. The germline gives CDR1 SGHTA, CDR2 FQGTGA. The CDR3 consists of 12 residues. The CDR3, as DNA: TGTGCCAGCAGCACCGGACTAGGCGCGCAGTATTTT. Its translation: CASSTGLGAQYF.

The chain employs TRBV7-8 and TRBJ1-1; D remains unclear. CDR3 length equals 14 residues. CDR1 SGHVS and CDR2 FQNEAQ come from the germline V gene. The V end was cut by 5 bases, the J end by 11 bases, with 21 bases between. The CDR3 loop is CASSPSVIATDAFF. In DNA, the CDR3 is TGTGCCAGCAGCCCAAGCGTCATCGCAACGGATGCTTTCTTT.

This sequence joins TRBV4-3 and TRBJ2-6, with 11 nucleotides matching TRBD2. The junction had 8 bases not matched to a gene; V was cut back by 3 bases and J by 4 bases. Germline V gene data show CDR1 as LGHNA and CDR2 as YSLEER. This CDR3 comprises 18 residues. CDR3 coding DNA: TGCGCCAGCAGCCAGCTAGCGGGGGGAAGGGGAGGGGCCAACGTCCTGACTTTC. It encodes CASSQLAGGRGGANVLTF.

The J gene is TRBJ2-6, the V gene TRBV4-1, with D hard to call. The CDR3 is made up of 16 amino acids. Trimming removed 1 base from V and 4 bases from J, with 11 bases in between. Germline lookup yields CDR1 MGHRA and CDR2 YSYEKL. The CDR3 bases are TGCGCCAGCAGCCAAGCCGGAGTCCGGGGGGCCAACGTCCTGACTTTC. It codes for CASSQAGVRGANVLTF.

The chain carries TRBV29-1 and TRBJ1-1, with 9 nucleotides matching TRBD1. CDR1 is SQVTM, CDR2 ANQGSEA, per germline. This CDR3 has 15 amino acids. Germline trimming cut 2 bases from V and 4 bases from J; bases unmatched to any gene: 8. The CDR3 sequence is CSVERGGQGATEAFF. In DNA, the CDR3 is TGCAGCGTTGAACGGGGGGGACAGGGAGCCACTGAAGCTTTCTTT.

The chain couples TRBV2 to TRBJ2-7; 7 positions agree with TRBD1. Trimming cost V 11 bases and J 2 bases; bases outside gene matches: 6. The CDR3 runs 12 residues. CDR1 and CDR2 (germline): SNHLY, FYNNEI. The CDR3 sequence is CAGGQETYEQYF. Written as DNA, the CDR3 is TGTGCCGGCGGACAGGAGACCTACGAGCAGTACTTC.

V usage is TRBV30 and J usage is TRBJ1-5, with D maybe TRBD1 (6 bases). V was pared by 0 bases and J by 2 bases, with 8 bases between. The CDR3 is 14 amino acids. Germline assignment: CDR1 GTSNPN and CDR2 SVGIG (reference sequence). The chain's CDR3 is CAWSVWTGNQPQHF. CDR3 coding DNA: TGTGCCTGGAGTGTATGGACAGGCAATCAGCCCCAGCATTTT.

V gene TRBV5-8 combines with J gene TRBJ1-6; D not certain. The V gene lost 1 base and the J gene lost 5 bases, with 7 bases spanning the gap. The CDR3 runs 14 residues. In germline, CDR1 is SGHTS, CDR2 YDEGEE. The CDR3 nucleotides are TGTGCCAGCAGCTTGCTAGGCGATAATTCACCCCTCCACTTT. Its translation is CASSLLGDNSPLHF. The complete variable domain, with remaining parts taken from reference TRBV5-8 and TRBJ1-6, reads EAGVTQSPTHLIKTRGQQATLRCSPISGHTSVYWYQQALGLGLQFLLWYDEGEERNRGNFPPRFSGRQFPNYSSELNVNALELEDSALYLCASSLLGDNSPLHFGNGTRLTVT.

The CDR3 nucleotides are TGTGCCAGCAGCTTACAGGGAGCCGGGGAGCTGTTTTTT. This sequence encodes CASSLQGAGELFF. This sequence joins TRBV9 and TRBJ2-2; possibly TRBD1 for D (6 bases). V gave up 4 bases and J gave up 6 bases, with 10 bases separating them. The CDR3 is made up of 13 amino acids. CDR1 and CDR2 (germline): SGDLS, YYNGEE.

This chain connects TRBV4-2 to TRBJ2-5, with 12 bases matching TRBD2. Germline-derived CDR1 and CDR2 are LGHNA and YNFKEQ. This CDR3 region has 15 residues. With 5 bases clipped from V and 9 bases from J, the junction kept 10 bases outside the gene matches. CDR3 protein: CASSARLAGVTAQYF. The CDR3 coding sequence is TGTGCCAGCAGCGCGAGACTAGCGGGGGTCACAGCCCAGTACTTC.

This rearrangement joins TRBV6-5 to TRBJ2-1; 12 bases align to TRBD2. This CDR3 is built from 15 residues. Germline assignment: CDR1 MNHEY and CDR2 SVGAGI. The V segment lost 6 bases and the J segment 8 bases; nucleotides outside the gene matches: 8. CDR3 residues: CASRLAGGPVDEQFF. CDR3 DNA: TGTGCCAGCAGGCTAGCGGGGGGGCCAGTCGATGAGCAGTTCTTC.

The chain employs TRBV11-1 and TRBJ2-7; 7 bases fit TRBD1. Looked up from germline, CDR1 is SGHAT and CDR2 is FQDESV (reference sequence). The junction had 10 bases not matched to a gene; V was cut back by 8 bases and J by 6 bases. The CDR3 contains 13 residues. DNA of the CDR3: TGTGCCAGCGCGAAGATACAGGGGCGCGAGCAGTACTTC. Its protein product is CASAKIQGREQYF.

This chain links TRBV9 with TRBJ2-5; a weak D match, TRBD1 (6 bases). CDR1 SGDLS and CDR2 YYNGEE come from the germline V gene. The CDR3 totals 15 residues. V lost 0 bases, J lost 4 bases, and 13 bases lay in between. The CDR3, as DNA: TGTGCCAGCAGCGTAGTTCCTGGGGGCAGAGAGACCCAGTACTTC. Amino acid sequence: CASSVVPGGRETQYF. The full variable domain, with the rest looked up from reference TRBV9 and TRBJ2-5, is DSGVTQTPKHLITATGQRVTLRCSPRSGDLSVYWYQQSLDQGLQFLIQYYNGEERAKGNILERFSAQQFPDLHSELNLSSLELGDSALYFCASSVVPGGRETQYFGPGTRLLVL.

CDR3: CASSPSSGNYGYTF. As DNA, the CDR3 is TGTGCCAGCTCACCATCGTCCGGGAACTATGGCTACACCTTC. The chain has TRBV18 and TRBJ1-2; D not resolved. V shed 2 bases and J shed 2 bases, with 9 bases lying between them. This CDR3 contains 14 residues. Germline V lookup: CDR1 KGHSH, CDR2 LQKENI.

The CDR3 here is CASSVGVRGDRGLAEQFF. In nucleotides, the CDR3 is TGTGCCAGCAGCGTAGGAGTCAGGGGGGACAGGGGACTGGCTGAGCAGTTCTTC. This chain links TRBV9 with TRBJ2-1, with TRBD1 identical over 10 bases. With 0 bases clipped from V and 9 bases from J, the junction kept 15 bases outside the gene matches. From germline, CDR1 is SGDLS and CDR2 YYNGEE. This CDR3 contains 18 residues.

The chain couples TRBV18 to TRBJ1-6, with 12 bases aligning to TRBD1. The CDR3 extends over 14 amino acids. Germline CDR1 is KGHSH and CDR2 is LQKENI. J gave up 10 bases and V 6 bases, and 4 bases lay outside the gene matches. The CDR3 DNA follows: TGTGCCAGCTCGGGGGACAGGGGGCCCTCACCCCTCCACTTT. This encodes CASSGDRGPSPLHF. The full variable domain, completed using reference TRBV18 and TRBJ1-6, is NAGVMQNPRHLVRRRGQEARLRCSPMKGHSHVYWYRQLPEEGLKFMVYLQKENIIDESGMPKERFSAEFPKEGPSILRIQQVVRGDSAAYFCASSGDRGPSPLHFGNGTRLTVT.

The CDR3, as DNA: TGTGCCAGCAGCTTAGGTTTGGAGTGGAACACTGAAGCTTTCTTT. Protein product: CASSLGLEWNTEAFF. The chain joins TRBV7-6 to TRBJ1-1; D ambiguous. This CDR3 is 15 amino acids long. Trimming stripped 1 base from V and 1 base from J, with 10 bases between. Germline V gives CDR1 SGHVS, CDR2 FNYEAQ.

Here the CDR3 reads CASSLDSRYNSPLHF. DNA for the CDR3: TGCGCCAGCAGCCTGGACAGCCGGTATAATTCACCCCTCCACTTT. This chain connects TRBV5-1 to TRBJ1-6; perhaps TRBD1 as D (6 bases). This CDR3 contains 15 residues. Germline V gene sequence: CDR1 SGHRS, CDR2 YFSETQ. V lost 4 bases and J 4 bases, leaving 12 bases between the germline ends.